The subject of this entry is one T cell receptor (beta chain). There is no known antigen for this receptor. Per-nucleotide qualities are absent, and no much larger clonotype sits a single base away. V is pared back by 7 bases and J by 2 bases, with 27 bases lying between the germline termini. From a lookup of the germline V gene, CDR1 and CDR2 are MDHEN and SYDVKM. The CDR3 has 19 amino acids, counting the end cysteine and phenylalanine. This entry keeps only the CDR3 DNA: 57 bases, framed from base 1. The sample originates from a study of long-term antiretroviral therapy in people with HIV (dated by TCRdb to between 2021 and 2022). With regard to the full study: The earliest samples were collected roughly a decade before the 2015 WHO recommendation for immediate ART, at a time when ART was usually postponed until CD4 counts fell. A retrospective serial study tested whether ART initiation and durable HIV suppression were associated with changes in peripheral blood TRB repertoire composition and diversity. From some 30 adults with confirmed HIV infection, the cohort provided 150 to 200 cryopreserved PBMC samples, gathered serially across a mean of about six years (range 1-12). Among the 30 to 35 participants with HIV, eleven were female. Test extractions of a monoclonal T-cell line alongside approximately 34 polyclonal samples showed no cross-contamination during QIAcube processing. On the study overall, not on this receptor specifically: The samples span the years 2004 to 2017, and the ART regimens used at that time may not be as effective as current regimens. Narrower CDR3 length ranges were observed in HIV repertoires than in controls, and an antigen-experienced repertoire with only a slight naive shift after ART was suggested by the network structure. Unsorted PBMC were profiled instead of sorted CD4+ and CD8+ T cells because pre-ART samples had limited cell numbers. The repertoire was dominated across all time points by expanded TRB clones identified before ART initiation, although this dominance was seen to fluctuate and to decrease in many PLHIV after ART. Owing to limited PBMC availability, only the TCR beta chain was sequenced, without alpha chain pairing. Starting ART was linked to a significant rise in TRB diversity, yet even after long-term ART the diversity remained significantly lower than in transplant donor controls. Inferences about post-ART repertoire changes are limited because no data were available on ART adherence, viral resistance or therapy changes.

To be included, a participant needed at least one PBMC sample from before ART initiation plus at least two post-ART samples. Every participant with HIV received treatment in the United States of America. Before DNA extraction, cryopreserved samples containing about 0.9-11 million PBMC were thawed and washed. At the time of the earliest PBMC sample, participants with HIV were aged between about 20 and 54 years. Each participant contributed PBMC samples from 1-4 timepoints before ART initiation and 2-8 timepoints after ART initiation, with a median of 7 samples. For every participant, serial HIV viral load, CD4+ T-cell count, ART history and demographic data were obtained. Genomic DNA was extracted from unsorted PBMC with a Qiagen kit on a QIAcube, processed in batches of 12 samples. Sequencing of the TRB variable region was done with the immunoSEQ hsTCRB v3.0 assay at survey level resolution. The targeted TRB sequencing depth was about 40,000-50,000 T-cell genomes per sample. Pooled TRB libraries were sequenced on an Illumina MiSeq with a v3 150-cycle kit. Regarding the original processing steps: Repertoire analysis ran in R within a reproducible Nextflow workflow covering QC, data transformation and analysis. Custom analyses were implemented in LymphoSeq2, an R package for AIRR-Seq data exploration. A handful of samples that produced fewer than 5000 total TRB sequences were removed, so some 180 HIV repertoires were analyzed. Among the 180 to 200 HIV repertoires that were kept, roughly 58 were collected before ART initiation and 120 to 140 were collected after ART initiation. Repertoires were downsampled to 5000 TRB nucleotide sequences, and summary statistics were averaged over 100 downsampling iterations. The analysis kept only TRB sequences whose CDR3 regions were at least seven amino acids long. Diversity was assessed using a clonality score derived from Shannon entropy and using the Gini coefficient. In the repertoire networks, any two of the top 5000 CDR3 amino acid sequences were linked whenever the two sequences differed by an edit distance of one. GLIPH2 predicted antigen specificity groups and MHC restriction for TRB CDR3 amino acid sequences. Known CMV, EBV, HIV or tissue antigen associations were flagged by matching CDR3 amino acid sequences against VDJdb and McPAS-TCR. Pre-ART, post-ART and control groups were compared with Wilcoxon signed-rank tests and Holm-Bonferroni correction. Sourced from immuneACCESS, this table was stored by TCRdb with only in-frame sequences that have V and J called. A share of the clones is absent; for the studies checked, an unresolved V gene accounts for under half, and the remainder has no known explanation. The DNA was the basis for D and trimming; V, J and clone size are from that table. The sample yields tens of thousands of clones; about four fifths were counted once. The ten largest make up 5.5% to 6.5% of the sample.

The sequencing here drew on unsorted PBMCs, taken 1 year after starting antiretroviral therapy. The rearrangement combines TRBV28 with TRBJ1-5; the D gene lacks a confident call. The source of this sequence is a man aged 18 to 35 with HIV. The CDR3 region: CASTSVGGTPHNGNQPQHF. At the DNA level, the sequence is TGTGCCAGCACATCGGTGGGTGGCACCCCTCATAACGGCAATCAGCCCCAGCATTTT.